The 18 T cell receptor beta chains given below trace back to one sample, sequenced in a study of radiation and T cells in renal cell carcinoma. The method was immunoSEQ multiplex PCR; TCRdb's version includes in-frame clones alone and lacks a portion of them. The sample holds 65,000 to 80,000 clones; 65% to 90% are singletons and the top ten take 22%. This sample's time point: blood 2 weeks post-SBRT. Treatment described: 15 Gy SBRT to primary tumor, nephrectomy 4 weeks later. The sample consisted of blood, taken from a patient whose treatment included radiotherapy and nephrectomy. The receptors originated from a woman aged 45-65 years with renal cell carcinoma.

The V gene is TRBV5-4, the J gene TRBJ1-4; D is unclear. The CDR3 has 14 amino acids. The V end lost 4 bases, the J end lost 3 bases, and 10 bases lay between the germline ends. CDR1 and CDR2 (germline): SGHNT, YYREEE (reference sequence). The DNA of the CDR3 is TGTGCCAGCAGCCGAGACACTTCTAATGAAAAACTGTTTTTT. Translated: CASSRDTSNEKLFF.

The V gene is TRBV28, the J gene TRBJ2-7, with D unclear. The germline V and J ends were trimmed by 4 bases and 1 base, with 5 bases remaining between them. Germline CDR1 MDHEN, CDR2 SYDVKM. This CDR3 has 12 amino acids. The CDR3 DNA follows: TGTGCCAGCAGTTCTGGATCCTACGAGCAGTACTTC. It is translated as CASSSGSYEQYF. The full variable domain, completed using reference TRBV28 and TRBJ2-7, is DVKVTQSSRYLVKRTGEKVFLECVQDMDHENMFWYRQDPGLGLRLIYFSYDVKMKEKGDIPEGYSVSREKKERFSLILESASTNQTSMYLCASSSGSYEQYFGPGTRLTVT.

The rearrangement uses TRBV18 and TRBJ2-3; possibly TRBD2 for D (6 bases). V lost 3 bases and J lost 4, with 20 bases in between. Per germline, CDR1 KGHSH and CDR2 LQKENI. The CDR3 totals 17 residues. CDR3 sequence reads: CASSPPGGQTAADTQYF. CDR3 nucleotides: TGTGCCAGCTCACCCCCCGGGGGTCAAACAGCCGCAGATACGCAGTATTTT.

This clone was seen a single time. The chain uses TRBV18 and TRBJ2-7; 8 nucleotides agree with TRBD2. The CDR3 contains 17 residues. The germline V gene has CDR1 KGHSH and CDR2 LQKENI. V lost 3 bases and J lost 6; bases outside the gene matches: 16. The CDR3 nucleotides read TGTGCCAGCTCACCGGCCATACTAGCGGCAATACCTTCCGAGCAGTACTTC. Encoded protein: CASSPAILAAIPSEQYF.

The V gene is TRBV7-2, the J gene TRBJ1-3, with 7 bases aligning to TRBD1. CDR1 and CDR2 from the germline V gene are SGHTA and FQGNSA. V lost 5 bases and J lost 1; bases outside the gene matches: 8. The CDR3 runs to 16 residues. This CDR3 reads CASSPGQLSSGNTIYF. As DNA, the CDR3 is TGTGCCAGCAGCCCGGGACAGTTGAGTTCTGGAAACACCATATATTTT. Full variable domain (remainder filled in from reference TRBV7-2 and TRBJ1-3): GAGVSQSPSNKVTEKGKDVELRCDPISGHTALYWYRQSLGQGLEFLIYFQGNSAPDKSGLPSDRFSAERTGGSVSTLTIQRTQQEDSAVYLCASSPGQLSSGNTIYFGEGSWLTVV.

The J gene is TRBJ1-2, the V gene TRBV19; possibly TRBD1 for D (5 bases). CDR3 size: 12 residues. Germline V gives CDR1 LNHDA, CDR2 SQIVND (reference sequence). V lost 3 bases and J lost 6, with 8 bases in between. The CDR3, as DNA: TGTGCCAGTAGTATCTCGGGGGATGGCTACACCTTC. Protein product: CASSISGDGYTF.

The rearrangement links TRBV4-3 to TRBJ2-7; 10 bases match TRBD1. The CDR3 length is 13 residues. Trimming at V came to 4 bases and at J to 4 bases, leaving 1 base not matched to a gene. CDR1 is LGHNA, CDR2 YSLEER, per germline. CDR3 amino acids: CASSPDRGYEQYF. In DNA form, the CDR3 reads TGCGCCAGCAGCCCGGACAGGGGGTACGAGCAGTACTTC.

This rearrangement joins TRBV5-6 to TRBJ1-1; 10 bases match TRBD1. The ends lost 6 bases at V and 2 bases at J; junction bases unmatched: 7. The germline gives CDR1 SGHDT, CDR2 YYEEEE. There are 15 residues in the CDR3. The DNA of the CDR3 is TGTGCCAGCACCGCTCGGGACAGGGGAAACACTGAAGCTTTCTTT. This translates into CASTARDRGNTEAFF.

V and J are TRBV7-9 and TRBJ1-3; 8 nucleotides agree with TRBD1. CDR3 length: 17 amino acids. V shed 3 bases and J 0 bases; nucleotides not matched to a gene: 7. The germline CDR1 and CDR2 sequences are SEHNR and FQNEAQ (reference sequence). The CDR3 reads CASSLTGEIGSGNTIYF. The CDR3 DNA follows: TGTGCCAGCAGCTTGACAGGGGAAATTGGCTCTGGAAACACCATATATTTT.

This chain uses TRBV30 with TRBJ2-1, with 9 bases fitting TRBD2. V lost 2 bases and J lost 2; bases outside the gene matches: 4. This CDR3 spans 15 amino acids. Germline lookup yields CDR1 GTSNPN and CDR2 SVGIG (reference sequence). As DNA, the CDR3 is TGTGCCTGGAGTCTTGGCGGGGGGGCCTACAATGAGCAGTTCTTC. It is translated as CAWSLGGGAYNEQFF.

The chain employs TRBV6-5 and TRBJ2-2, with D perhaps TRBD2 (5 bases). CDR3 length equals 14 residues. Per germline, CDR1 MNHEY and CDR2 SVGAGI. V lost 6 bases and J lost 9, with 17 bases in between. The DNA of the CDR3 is TGTGCCAGCAGGGGCCGGGGTCCCTCGCGGGAGCTGTTTTTT. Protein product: CASRGRGPSRELFF.

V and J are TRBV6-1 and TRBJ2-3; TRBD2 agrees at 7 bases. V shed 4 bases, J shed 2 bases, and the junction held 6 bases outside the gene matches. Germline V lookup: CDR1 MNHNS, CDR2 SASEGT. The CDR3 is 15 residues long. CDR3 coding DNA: TGTGCCAGCAGTGTTGCGGCGGGGGACACAGATACGCAGTATTTT. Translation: CASSVAAGDTDTQYF.

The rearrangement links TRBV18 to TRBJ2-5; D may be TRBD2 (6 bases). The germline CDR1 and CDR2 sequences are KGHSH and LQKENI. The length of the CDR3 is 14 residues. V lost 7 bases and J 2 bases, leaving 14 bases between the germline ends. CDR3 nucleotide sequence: TGTGCCAGCTGGAGGGAGCCCGAACAAGAGACCCAGTACTTC. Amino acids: CASWREPEQETQYF.

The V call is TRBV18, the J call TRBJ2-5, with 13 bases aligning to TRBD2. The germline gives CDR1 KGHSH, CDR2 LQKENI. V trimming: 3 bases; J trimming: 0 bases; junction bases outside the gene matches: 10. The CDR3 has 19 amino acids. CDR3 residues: CASSPITVGTSGDQETQYF. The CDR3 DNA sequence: TGTGCCAGCTCACCCATTACGGTCGGGACTAGCGGGGACCAAGAGACCCAGTACTTC. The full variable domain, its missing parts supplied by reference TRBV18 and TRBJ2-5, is NAGVMQNPRHLVRRRGQEARLRCSPMKGHSHVYWYRQLPEEGLKFMVYLQKENIIDESGMPKERFSAEFPKEGPSILRIQQVVRGDSAAYFCASSPITVGTSGDQETQYFGPGTRLLVL.

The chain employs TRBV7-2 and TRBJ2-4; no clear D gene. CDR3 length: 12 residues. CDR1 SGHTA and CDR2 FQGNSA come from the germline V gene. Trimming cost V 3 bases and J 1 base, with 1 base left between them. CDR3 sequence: CASSLAKNIQYF. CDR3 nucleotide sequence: TGTGCCAGCAGCTTGGCCAAAAACATTCAGTACTTC. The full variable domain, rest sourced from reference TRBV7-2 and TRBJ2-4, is GAGVSQSPSNKVTEKGKDVELRCDPISGHTALYWYRQSLGQGLEFLIYFQGNSAPDKSGLPSDRFSAERTGGSVSTLTIQRTQQEDSAVYLCASSLAKNIQYFGAGTRLSVL.

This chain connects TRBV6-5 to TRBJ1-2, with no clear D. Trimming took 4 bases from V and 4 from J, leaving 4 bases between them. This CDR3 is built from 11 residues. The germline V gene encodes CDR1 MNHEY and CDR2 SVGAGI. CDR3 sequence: CASSSSYGYTF. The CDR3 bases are TGTGCCAGCAGTTCCAGCTATGGCTACACCTTC.

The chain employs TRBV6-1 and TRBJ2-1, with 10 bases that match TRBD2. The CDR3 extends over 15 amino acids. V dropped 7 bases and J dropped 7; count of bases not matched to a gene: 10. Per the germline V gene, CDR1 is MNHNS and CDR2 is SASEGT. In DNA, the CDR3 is TGTGCCAGCACTCGGCCAATAGCGGGAGGTAATGAGCAGTTCTTC. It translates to CASTRPIAGGNEQFF.

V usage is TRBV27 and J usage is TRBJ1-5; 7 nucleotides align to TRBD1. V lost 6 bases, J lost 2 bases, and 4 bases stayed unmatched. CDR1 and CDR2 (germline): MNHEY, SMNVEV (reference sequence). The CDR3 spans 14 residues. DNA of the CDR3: TGTGCCAGCAGCAGGCAGGGGGGCAATCAGCCCCAGCATTTT. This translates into CASSRQGGNQPQHF.